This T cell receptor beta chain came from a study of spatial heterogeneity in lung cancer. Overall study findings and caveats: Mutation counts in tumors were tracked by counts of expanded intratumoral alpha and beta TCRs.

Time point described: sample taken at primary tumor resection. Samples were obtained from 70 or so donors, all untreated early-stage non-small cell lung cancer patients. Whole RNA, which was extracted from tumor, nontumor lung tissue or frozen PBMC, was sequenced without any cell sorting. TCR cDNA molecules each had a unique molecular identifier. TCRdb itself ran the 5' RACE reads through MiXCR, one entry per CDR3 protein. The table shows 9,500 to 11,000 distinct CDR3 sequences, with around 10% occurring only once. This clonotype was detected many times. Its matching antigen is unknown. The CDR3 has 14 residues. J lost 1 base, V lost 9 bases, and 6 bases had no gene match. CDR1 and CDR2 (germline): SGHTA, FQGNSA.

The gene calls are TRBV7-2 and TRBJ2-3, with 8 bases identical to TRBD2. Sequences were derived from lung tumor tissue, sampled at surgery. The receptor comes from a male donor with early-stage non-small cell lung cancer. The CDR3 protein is CASSSGMGTDTQYF. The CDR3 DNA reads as TGTGCCAGTAGTAGCGGGATGGGCACAGATACGCAGTATTTT.